This T cell receptor (beta chain) was found in a study of T cells in Graves' hyperthyroidism and ophthalmopathy. The CDR3 extends over 15 amino acids. V dropped 5 bases and J dropped 5; count of bases not matched to a gene: 12. In germline, CDR1 is DFQATT, CDR2 SNEGSKA (reference sequence). Patients were excluded because of uncontrolled infection, other autoimmune disease, pregnancy or lactation. This clonotype was counted ten times or more. The investigators amplified TCR beta CDR3 regions from RNA transcripts. TCR CDR3 underwent first-round RT-PCR with the HTBI primer set. TCRdb recomputed calls from the multiplex PCR reads with MiXCR, one row per CDR3 protein. The sample lists 300,000 to 450,000 distinct CDR3 sequences, more than 14% occurring once.

The chain couples TRBV20-1 to TRBJ2-5; 9 bases are shared with TRBD1. The specimen was blood. The sequence was obtained from a young woman with Graves' ophthalmopathy. Here the CDR3 DNA reads TGCAGTGCTGAGGACAGGGGAAAAAATTTGGAGACCCAGTACTTC. It is translated as CSAEDRGKNLETQYF.